These T cell receptor beta chains were read from a single sample in a study of radiotherapy plus CTLA-4 blockade in lung cancer. Profiled with immunoSEQ multiplex PCR; TCRdb holds only in-frame clones, not every one. The sample holds over 100,000 clones, about 80% seen once. The specimen was peripheral blood, collected from a patient treated with radiotherapy plus ipilimumab. The receptors derive from a human donor with non-small cell lung cancer that progressed on radiotherapy plus ipilimumab. Some clones in this sample may be carry-over from other donors' samples. Each CDR3 is given with its conserved first and last residue. D genes are given only for firm matches. Rows give clone size only sometimes, using once, few, many, or a class for an expanded clone.

NA,TRBV19,TRBJ1-1,NA,TGTGCCAGTAGTATAGATGGACTGAACACTGAAGCTTTCTTT,CASSIDGLNTEAFF
NA,TRBV5-8,TRBJ1-5,NA,TGTGCCAGCAGCTTGGGACACGAGAGCAATCAGCCCCAGCATTTT,CASSLGHESNQPQHF
NA,TRBV6-6,TRBJ2-3,NA,TGTGCCAGCAGTTATGCAGGGACTAGCACAGATACGCAGTATTTT,CASSYAGTSTDTQYF
few,TRBV2,TRBJ2-2,NA,TGTGCCAGCAGGAGTCTAAGGGGTGGGACCGGGGAGCTGTTTTTT,CASRSLRGGTGELFF
NA,TRBV7-6,TRBJ1-6,NA,TGTGCCAGCAGCCCCATGGGGGAAAATTCACCCCTCCACTTT,CASSPMGENSPLHF
NA,TRBV5-6,TRBJ2-7,NA,TGTGCCAGCAGTAGGCTGTCCTACGAGCAGTACTTC,CASSRLSYEQYF
NA,TRBV27,TRBJ2-5,NA,TGTGCCAGCAGTCCTCGGGGGGCGGGAGAGACCCAGTACTTC,CASSPRGAGETQYF
NA,TRBV5-1,TRBJ1-6,TRBD1,TGCGCCAGCAGCTCTTCCCGGGACAGGGATAATTCACCCCTCCACTTT,CASSSSRDRDNSPLHF
NA,TRBV5-1,TRBJ1-2,NA,TGCGCCAGCAGCTTGGGGGATACTAACTATGGCTACACCTTC,CASSLGDTNYGYTF
NA,TRBV18,TRBJ1-6,NA,TGTGCCAGCTCACTAAGCCTGAGCGGGGGCGCAGGTTCACCCCTCCACTTT,CASSLSLSGGAGSPLHF
NA,TRBV5-6,TRBJ1-1,NA,TGTGCCAGCAGCTCCGACTGGGGGGCGGGGGTGAACACTGAAGCTTTCTTT,CASSSDWGAGVNTEAFF
NA,TRBV13,TRBJ1-1,NA,TGTGCCAGCAGCTTAGGGGTTTTCGGATACACTGAAGCTTTCTTT,CASSLGVFGYTEAFF
NA,TRBV18,TRBJ2-4,TRBD1,TGTGCCAGCTCACCACTCCCGGACAGGGGGAACATTCAGTACTTC,CASSPLPDRGNIQYF
NA,TRBV7-3,TRBJ2-1,TRBD1,TGTGCCAGCAGCCCCTTAGGTTGGGGGACAGGGGCGAGTGAGCAGTTCTTC,CASSPLGWGTGASEQFF
NA,TRBV2,TRBJ1-5,NA,TGTGCCAGCTCCCCCCGGACGGGGAGGGGTAGCAATCAGCCCCAGCATTTT,CASSPRTGRGSNQPQHF
few,TRBV14,TRBJ2-7,TRBD1,TGTGCCAGCAGCCAATGGCCCGGGACAGACACCGTCGACGAGCAGTACTTC,CASSQWPGTDTVDEQYF
NA,TRBV9,TRBJ2-3,NA,TGTGCCAGCAGCCCCGGAATGGGGGGGCTCACAGATACGCAGTATTTT,CASSPGMGGLTDTQYF
NA,TRBV29-1,TRBJ1-4,NA,TGCAGCGCAAGGGGGGCCGACGGAGCAACTAATGAAAAACTGTTTTTT,CSARGADGATNEKLFF
many,TRBV4-1,TRBJ2-7,TRBD2,TGCGCCAGCAGCCAAGTCTTGCGGGAGCCCTCGAACGAGCAGTACTTC,CASSQVLREPSNEQYF
once,TRBV10-1,TRBJ1-5,TRBD1,TGCGCCAGCAGTGTCCCGGACAGGGGATACAATCAGCCCCAGCATTTT,CASSVPDRGYNQPQHF
NA,TRBV18,TRBJ2-3,TRBD2,TGTGCCAGCTCACCACCAGCGGGGGCCCCCACAGATACGCAGTATTTT,CASSPPAGAPTDTQYF
once,TRBV2,TRBJ2-3,NA,TGTGCCAGCATCGGGGGCGTAACAGATACGCAGTATTTT,CASIGGVTDTQYF
NA,TRBV27,TRBJ2-2,TRBD2,TGTGCCAGCAGTTCCCCCTCGTTTACGAGACTAGCGGGCACCGGGGAGCTGTTTTTT,CASSSPSFTRLAGTGELFF
NA,TRBV2,TRBJ2-1,TRBD2,TGTGCCAGCAGTGCGGCTGCGGGGGGCCCTTACAATGAGCAGTTCTTC,CASSAAAGGPYNEQFF
NA,TRBV6-6,TRBJ2-3,NA,TGTGCCAGCAGTTTTGGGGATACGCAGTATTTT,CASSFGDTQYF
once,TRBV2,TRBJ2-4,NA,TGTGCCAGCAGTGAGCGGTTCCAAGACATTCAGTACTTC,CASSERFQDIQYF
NA,TRBV23-1,TRBJ2-7,NA,TGCGCCAGCAGTCAATCGATAGGTTCCTACGAGCAGTACTTC,CASSQSIGSYEQYF
NA,TRBV9,TRBJ2-7,NA,TGTGCCAGCAGCGGAAGCTCCTACGAGCAGTACTTC,CASSGSSYEQYF
NA,TRBV6-5,TRBJ1-2,NA,TGTGCCAGCAGTTACTCGATCGTGGGCGGCTATGGCTACACCTTC,CASSYSIVGGYGYTF
NA,TRBV7-9,TRBJ2-3,TRBD2,TGTGCCAGCAGCGCGCCGGGACTAGAGACAGATACGCAGTATTTT,CASSAPGLETDTQYF
NA,TRBV5-1,TRBJ1-1,TRBD1,TGCGCCAGCAGCTTGCGGACAGGGGGAGCTGAAGCTTTCTTT,CASSLRTGGAEAFF
NA,TRBV5-1,TRBJ2-3,NA,TGCGCCAGCAGCTTGGATCGGCCCACAGATACGCAGTATTTT,CASSLDRPTDTQYF
NA,TRBV4-3,TRBJ2-7,TRBD1,TGCGCCAGCAGCCACCTCCACCTTGGGGACAGGGCTCCTGTTGAGCAGTACTTC,CASSHLHLGDRAPVEQYF
NA,TRBV4-2,TRBJ2-1,NA,TGTGCCAGCAGCCAAGAGTGGCCAGTACCCTACAATGAGCAGTTCTTC,CASSQEWPVPYNEQFF
NA,TRBV7-2,TRBJ1-1,TRBD1,TGTGCCAGCAGCTACCAGGGGGGGGACACTGAAGCTTTCTTT,CASSYQGGDTEAFF
NA,TRBV11-1,TRBJ2-1,TRBD1,TGTGCCAGCAGGACATGGGGACAGGGGGCGGCTAATGAGCAGTTCTTC,CASRTWGQGAANEQFF
few,TRBV7-2,TRBJ2-5,NA,TGTGCCAGCACCATCAGGGGCGCAGGGGAACAAGAGACCCAGTACTTC,CASTIRGAGEQETQYF
NA,TRBV4-3,TRBJ2-1,TRBD2,TGCGCCAGCAGCCATGTACTCACTAGCGGGGGCTACAATGAGCAGTTCTTC,CASSHVLTSGGYNEQFF
NA,TRBV5-1,TRBJ2-1,TRBD1,TGCGCCAGCAGCTTACAGGGGGCGGATGAGCAGTTCTTC,CASSLQGADEQFF
NA,TRBV29-1,TRBJ2-1,TRBD1,TGCAGCGTTGAAAGTGTAGGCAGGGGGCCGGGGAATGAGCAGTTCTTC,CSVESVGRGPGNEQFF
NA,TRBV10-3,TRBJ2-1,NA,TGTGCCATCAGTGAGCGGGGAAAAAACTCCTACAATGAGCAGTTCTTC,CAISERGKNSYNEQFF